These T cell receptor beta chains were read from a single sample in a study of cytomegalovirus exposure and HLA in healthy donors. Sequencing was performed with immunoSEQ multiplex PCR; in TCRdb, only in-frame clones are kept and a portion is missing. The data show 110,000 to 150,000 clones, 70% seen once. The sequenced sample was PBMCs. The receptors were gathered from a woman between 55 and 75 years old in good health and CMV-seropositive. Both conserved end residues are part of each CDR3. A D gene is named only where the DNA matches it firmly. Part of the rows lack a size; the others show once, few, many or a class for expanded clones.

j_call clone_size v_call d_call cdr3_aa cdr3_nt
TRBJ1-5 few TRBV5-1 NA CASSLGGEGNQPQHF TGCGCCAGCAGCTTGGGAGGGGAGGGCAATCAGCCCCAGCATTTT
TRBJ1-1 NA TRBV10-3 NA CAISESRQIANTEAFF TGTGCCATCAGTGAGTCGCGACAGATAGCGAACACTGAAGCTTTCTTT
TRBJ2-7 NA TRBV11-3 TRBD2 CASSLGLADSYEQYF TGTGCCAGCAGCCTGGGACTAGCGGACTCCTACGAGCAGTACTTC
TRBJ1-6 once TRBV5-8 NA CASSWTPQGEAYNSPLHF TGTGCCAGCAGCTGGACGCCCCAAGGGGAGGCCTATAATTCACCCCTCCACTTT
TRBJ1-1 few TRBV14 NA CASSLSVNTEAFF TGTGCCAGCAGCCTCTCAGTGAACACTGAAGCTTTCTTT
TRBJ2-7 NA TRBV5-6 NA CASSRGKLGSHEQYF TGTGCCAGCAGCCGCGGGAAGTTGGGATCCCACGAGCAGTACTTC
TRBJ1-2 once TRBV19 NA CASSIVKGAGDGYTF TGTGCCAGTAGTATAGTCAAAGGGGCAGGGGACGGCTACACCTTC
TRBJ1-4 NA TRBV4-1 TRBD1 CASSPRQGAVANEKLFF TGCGCCAGCAGCCCAAGACAGGGGGCCGTGGCTAATGAAAAACTGTTTTTT
TRBJ1-2 NA TRBV6-5 TRBD1 CASSYSGDRVSGYTF TGTGCCAGCAGTTACTCAGGGGACAGGGTCTCTGGCTACACCTTC
TRBJ2-1 NA TRBV6-1 NA CASSPTYRGNEQFF TGTGCCAGCAGCCCCACCTACCGTGGCAATGAGCAGTTCTTC
TRBJ1-2 NA TRBV6-5 NA CASRTGVHGYTF TGTGCCAGCAGAACAGGTGTGCATGGCTACACCTTC
TRBJ2-5 NA TRBV7-7 TRBD1 CASSWDRQETQYF TGTGCTAGCAGCTGGGACAGACAAGAGACCCAGTACTTC
TRBJ1-5 NA TRBV6-5 NA CASSSGQINQPQHF TGTGCCAGCAGTTCCGGACAGATCAATCAGCCCCAGCATTTT
TRBJ1-2 NA TRBV18 TRBD1 CASSPLFIPGQAF TGTGCCAGCTCACCACTCTTCATCCCGGGACAGGCCTTC
TRBJ2-7 NA TRBV19 TRBD2 CASSILAGGRTYEQYF TGTGCCAGTAGTATTCTAGCGGGAGGACGGACCTACGAGCAGTACTTC
TRBJ2-3 NA TRBV5-1 TRBD2 CASSLDGSGREDTQYF TGCGCCAGCAGCTTGGATGGTAGCGGGAGGGAAGATACGCAGTATTTT
TRBJ2-7 NA TRBV7-2 TRBD1 CASSLARGHEQYF TGTGCCAGCAGCTTAGCCAGGGGGCACGAGCAGTACTTC
TRBJ1-1 NA TRBV2 TRBD1 CASRPRTGGFTEAFF TGTGCCAGCAGGCCCAGGACAGGGGGGTTTACTGAAGCTTTCTTT
TRBJ2-1 few TRBV6-9 TRBD2 CASSYRSSGRNEQFF TGTGCCAGCAGTTATCGGTCTAGCGGGAGGAATGAGCAGTTCTTC
TRBJ1-4 few TRBV6-5 TRBD1 CASSGQGSTNEKLFF TGTGCCAGCAGTGGACAGGGATCAACTAATGAAAAACTGTTTTTT
TRBJ1-2 once TRBV15 TRBD1 CATSGTENYGYTF TGTGCCACCAGTGGGACAGAGAACTATGGCTACACCTTC
TRBJ2-6 few TRBV5-1 NA CASRPTGSGANVLTF TGCGCCAGCAGGCCGACAGGCTCTGGGGCCAACGTCCTGACTTTC
TRBJ1-5 once TRBV4-1 NA CASSQEGQINQPQHF TGCGCCAGCAGCCAAGAGGGGCAGATCAATCAGCCCCAGCATTTT
TRBJ2-5 NA TRBV7-9 TRBD2 CASSGGEETQYF TGTGCCAGCAGCGGGGGGGAAGAGACCCAGTACTTC
TRBJ1-1 once TRBV28 NA CASLESGGESVEAFF TGTGCCAGTCTAGAAAGCGGGGGCGAATCGGTTGAAGCTTTCTTT
TRBJ2-5 NA TRBV11-2 NA CASSLGGAGPQYF TGTGCCAGCAGCTTAGGTGGGGCCGGACCCCAGTACTTC
TRBJ2-1 NA TRBV18 NA CASSQGGDNEQFF TGTGCCAGCTCACAGGGGGGGGACAATGAGCAGTTCTTC
TRBJ1-2 NA TRBV6-5 NA CASSAPGGTLGYTF TGTGCCAGCAGTGCCCCTGGAGGGACGCTTGGCTACACCTTC
TRBJ1-4 few TRBV28 TRBD1 CASRNLRGLSEKLFF TGTGCCAGCAGGAACCTCAGGGGGTTGAGTGAAAAACTGTTTTTT
TRBJ2-3 NA TRBV11-3 TRBD2 CASSEGTSGRLGTDTQYF TGTGCCAGCAGCGAGGGGACTAGCGGGAGGCTGGGTACAGATACGCAGTATTTT
TRBJ2-7 NA TRBV7-2 TRBD1 CASSSGGPIYEQYF TGTGCCAGCAGCTCAGGGGGACCAATTTACGAGCAGTACTTC
TRBJ2-2 NA TRBV6-1 NA CASSDRGAAGELFF TGTGCCAGCAGTGACAGGGGTGCGGCCGGGGAGCTGTTTTTT
TRBJ1-5 NA TRBV19 NA CASSIDRPFNQPQHF TGTGCCAGTAGTATAGACAGGCCCTTCAATCAGCCCCAGCATTTT
TRBJ2-3 NA TRBV5-1 TRBD2 CASSLKGGADTQYF TGCGCCAGCAGCTTGAAGGGAGGGGCAGATACGCAGTATTTT
TRBJ1-1 NA TRBV7-8 NA CASRGGGAMNTEAFF TGTGCCAGCAGGGGAGGGGGGGCTATGAACACTGAAGCTTTCTTT
TRBJ2-5 NA TRBV29-1 NA CSVEVGQRTDF TGCAGCGTTGAAGTCGGCCAGCGGACGGACTTC
TRBJ1-1 few TRBV4-1 NA CASSQDPLRRAEAFF TGCGCCAGCAGCCAAGATCCCCTCAGGAGGGCTGAAGCTTTCTTT
TRBJ2-1 NA TRBV5-4 TRBD1 CASSPPGQGRFNEQFF TGTGCCAGCAGCCCGCCGGGACAGGGTCGTTTCAATGAGCAGTTCTTC
TRBJ2-3 NA TRBV7-9 TRBD2 CASSTNSGSSNTDTQYF TGTGCCAGCAGCACTAATAGCGGGAGCAGCAACACAGATACGCAGTATTTT
TRBJ2-7 NA TRBV6-6 NA CASRPPLGSPTYEQYF TGTGCCAGCAGACCCCCGCTAGGTTCACCTACCTACGAGCAGTACTTC
TRBJ2-5 few TRBV18 NA CASSPGGILGETQYF TGTGCCAGCTCACCAGGGGGCATCCTGGGGGAGACCCAGTACTTC
TRBJ2-7 NA TRBV10-2 TRBD1 CASSGLTGPYEQYF TGCGCCAGCAGCGGATTGACAGGGCCCTACGAGCAGTACTTC
TRBJ2-2 NA TRBV18 TRBD1 CASSPLGQVVTGELFF TGTGCCAGCTCACCCTTAGGACAGGTCGTCACCGGGGAGCTGTTTTTT
TRBJ2-1 few TRBV9 NA CASSVSLTGYNEQFF TGTGCCAGCAGCGTAAGTCTAACGGGCTACAATGAGCAGTTCTTC
TRBJ1-1 NA TRBV7-6 TRBD1 CASSLGTGGVLVEAFF TGTGCCAGCAGCCTCGGGACAGGGGGCGTTCTTGTTGAAGCTTTCTTT
TRBJ2-2 once TRBV6-6 NA CASKPVSTGELFF TGTGCCAGCAAACCTGTGAGCACCGGGGAGCTGTTTTTT
TRBJ1-1 NA TRBV7-3 NA CASSFSTGLNTEAFF TGTGCCAGCAGCTTTAGCACAGGACTGAACACTGAAGCTTTCTTT
TRBJ2-1 NA TRBV5-1 TRBD2 CASYYTSGTYNEQFF TGCGCCAGCTATTATACTAGCGGGACTTACAATGAGCAGTTCTTC
TRBJ2-7 NA TRBV28 NA CASYSEGTQAYEQYF TGTGCCAGTTACTCAGAGGGGACACAGGCCTACGAGCAGTACTTC
TRBJ2-1 few TRBV5-4 TRBD2 CASSSGLAGTYNEQFF TGTGCCAGCAGCTCCGGTCTAGCGGGGACCTACAATGAGCAGTTCTTC
TRBJ2-1 NA TRBV5-4 TRBD2 CASSPATSGPYNEQFF TGTGCCAGCAGCCCCGCAACTAGCGGACCCTACAATGAGCAGTTCTTC
TRBJ2-5 NA TRBV7-6 NA CASSLNAIQETQYF TGTGCCAGCAGCTTAAACGCTATCCAAGAGACCCAGTACTTC
TRBJ2-7 few TRBV28 TRBD1 CASSLFRRQGVPYEQYF TGTGCCAGCAGTTTATTTCGTCGACAGGGGGTACCCTACGAGCAGTACTTC
TRBJ2-3 NA TRBV5-1 TRBD1 CASSGQGFNTDTQYF TGCGCCAGCAGCGGACAGGGTTTCAACACAGATACGCAGTATTTT
TRBJ2-5 NA TRBV28 NA CASSLGGPGAQYF TGTGCCAGCAGTTTGGGCGGCCCCGGGGCCCAGTACTTC
TRBJ2-5 few TRBV6-5 NA CASSWGREETQYF TGTGCCAGCAGTTGGGGCCGGGAAGAGACCCAGTACTTC
TRBJ2-2 NA TRBV5-1 NA CASSLAGSIGELFF TGCGCCAGCAGCTTGGCGGGGAGTATCGGGGAGCTGTTTTTT
TRBJ1-5 few TRBV28 NA CASSGSGDYNQPQHF TGTGCCAGCAGTGGCTCGGGGGACTACAATCAGCCCCAGCATTTT
TRBJ1-1 NA TRBV6-1 NA CASSERRGLGNTEAFF TGTGCCAGCAGTGAACGGCGGGGGCTGGGGAACACTGAAGCTTTCTTT